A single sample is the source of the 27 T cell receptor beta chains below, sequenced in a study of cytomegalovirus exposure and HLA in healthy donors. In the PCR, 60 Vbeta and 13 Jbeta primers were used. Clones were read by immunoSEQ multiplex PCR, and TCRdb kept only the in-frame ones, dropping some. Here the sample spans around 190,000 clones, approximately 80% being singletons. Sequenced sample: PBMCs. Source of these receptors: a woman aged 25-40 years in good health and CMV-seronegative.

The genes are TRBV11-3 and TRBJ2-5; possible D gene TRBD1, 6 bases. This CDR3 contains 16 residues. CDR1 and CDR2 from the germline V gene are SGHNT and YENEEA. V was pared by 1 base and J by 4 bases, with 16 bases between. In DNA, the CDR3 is TGTGCCAGCAGCTTAGGCGACAGGACGGTCCCAGAGACCCAGTACTTC. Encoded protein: CASSLGDRTVPETQYF.

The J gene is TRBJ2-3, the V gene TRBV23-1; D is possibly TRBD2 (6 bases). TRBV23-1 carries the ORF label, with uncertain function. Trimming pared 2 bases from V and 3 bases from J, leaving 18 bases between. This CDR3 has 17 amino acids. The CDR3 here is CASSQKETPGGTDTQYF. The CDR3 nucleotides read TGCGCCAGCAGTCAAAAAGAGACCCCCGGAGGGACAGATACGCAGTATTTT.

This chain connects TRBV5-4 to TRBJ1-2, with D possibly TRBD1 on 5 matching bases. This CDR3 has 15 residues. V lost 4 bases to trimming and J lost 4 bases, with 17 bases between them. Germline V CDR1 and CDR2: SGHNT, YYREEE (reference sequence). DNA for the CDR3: TGTGCCAGCAGCCCCGGGGGACTGAGCGTCTATGGCTACACCTTC. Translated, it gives CASSPGGLSVYGYTF. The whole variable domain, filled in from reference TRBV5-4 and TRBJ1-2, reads ETGVTQSPTHLIKTRGQQVTLRCSSQSGHNTVSWYQQALGQGPQFIFQYYREEENGRGNFPPRFSGLQFPNYSSELNVNALELDDSALYLCASSPGGLSVYGYTFGSGTRLTVV.

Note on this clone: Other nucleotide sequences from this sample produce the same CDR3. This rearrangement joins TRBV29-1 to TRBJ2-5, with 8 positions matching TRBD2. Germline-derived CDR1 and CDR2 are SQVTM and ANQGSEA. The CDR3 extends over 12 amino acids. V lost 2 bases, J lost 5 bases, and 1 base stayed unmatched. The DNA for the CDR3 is TGCAGCGTTGAACCGGGGGGGGAGACCCAGTACTTC. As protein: CSVEPGGETQYF.

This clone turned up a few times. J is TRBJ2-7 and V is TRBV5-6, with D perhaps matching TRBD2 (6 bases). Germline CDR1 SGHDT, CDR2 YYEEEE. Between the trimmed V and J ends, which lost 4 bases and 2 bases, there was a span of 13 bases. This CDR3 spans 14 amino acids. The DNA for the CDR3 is TGTGCCAGCAGCGCCCCCAGGGAGGCCTACGAGCAGTACTTC. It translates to CASSAPREAYEQYF.

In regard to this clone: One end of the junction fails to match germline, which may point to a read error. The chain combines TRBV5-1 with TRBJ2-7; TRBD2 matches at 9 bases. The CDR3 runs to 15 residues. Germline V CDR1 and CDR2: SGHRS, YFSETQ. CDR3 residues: CASSLGRGGLHEQYF. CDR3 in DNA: TGTGCCAGCAGCTTGGGGCGGGGGGGCCTCCACGAGCAGTACTTC. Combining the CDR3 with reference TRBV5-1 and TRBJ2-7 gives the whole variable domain KAGVTQTPRYLIKTRGQQVTLSCSPISGHRSVSWYQQTPGQGLQFLFEYFSETQRNKGNFPGRFSGRQFSNSRSEMNVSTLELGDSALYLCASSLGRGGLHEQYFGPGTRLTVT.

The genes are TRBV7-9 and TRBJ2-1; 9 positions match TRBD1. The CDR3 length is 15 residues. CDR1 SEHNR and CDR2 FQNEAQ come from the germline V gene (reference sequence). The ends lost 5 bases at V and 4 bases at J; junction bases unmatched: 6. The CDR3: CASSTWDRVYNEQFF. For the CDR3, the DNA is TGTGCCAGCAGCACCTGGGACAGGGTGTACAATGAGCAGTTCTTC.

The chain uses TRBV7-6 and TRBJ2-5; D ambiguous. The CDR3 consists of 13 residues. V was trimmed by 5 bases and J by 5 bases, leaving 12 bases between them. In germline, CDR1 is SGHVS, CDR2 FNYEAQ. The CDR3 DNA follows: TGTGCCAGCAGCCCCCCTGGGCCGGAGACCCAGTACTTC. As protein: CASSPPGPETQYF.

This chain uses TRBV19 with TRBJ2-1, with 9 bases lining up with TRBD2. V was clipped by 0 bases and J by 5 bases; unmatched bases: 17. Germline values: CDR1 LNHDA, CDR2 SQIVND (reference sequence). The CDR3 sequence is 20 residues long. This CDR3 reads CASSIDRSGRPIENNNEQFF. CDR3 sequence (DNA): TGTGCCAGTAGTATAGATCGCAGCGGGAGGCCAATCGAAAATAACAATGAGCAGTTCTTC.

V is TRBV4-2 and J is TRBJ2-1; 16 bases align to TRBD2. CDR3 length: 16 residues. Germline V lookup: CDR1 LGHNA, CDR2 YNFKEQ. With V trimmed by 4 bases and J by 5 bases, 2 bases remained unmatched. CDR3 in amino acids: CASSPGLAGGDNEQFF. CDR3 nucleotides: TGTGCCAGCAGCCCGGGACTAGCGGGAGGGGACAATGAGCAGTTCTTC.

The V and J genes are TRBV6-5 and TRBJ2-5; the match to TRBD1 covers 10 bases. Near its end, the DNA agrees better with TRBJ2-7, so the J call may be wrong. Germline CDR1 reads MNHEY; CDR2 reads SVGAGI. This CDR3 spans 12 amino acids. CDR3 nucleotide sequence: TGTGCCAGCGGGACAGGGGCGTACGAGCAGTACTTC. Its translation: CASGTGAYEQYF.

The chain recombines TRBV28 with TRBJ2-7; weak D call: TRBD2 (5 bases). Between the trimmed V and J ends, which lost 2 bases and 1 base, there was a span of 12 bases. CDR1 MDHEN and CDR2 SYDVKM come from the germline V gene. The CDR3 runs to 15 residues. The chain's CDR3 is CASSLDGVASYEQYF. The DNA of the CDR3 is TGTGCCAGCAGTTTAGACGGGGTGGCGTCCTACGAGCAGTACTTC.

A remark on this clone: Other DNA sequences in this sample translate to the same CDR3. This CDR3 is CASSYWGQSYEQYF. In DNA, the CDR3 is TGTGCCAGCAGTTACTGGGGGCAGTCCTACGAGCAGTACTTC. This rearrangement joins TRBV6-5 to TRBJ2-7, with D possibly TRBD1 on 6 matching bases. The length of the CDR3 is 14 residues. Germline CDR1 MNHEY, CDR2 SVGAGI. Trimming cost V 1 base and J 1 base, with 8 bases left between them.

CDR3: CAWSVQPPGAGTEAFF. As DNA, the CDR3 is TGTGCCTGGAGTGTCCAACCCCCAGGGGCAGGTACTGAAGCTTTCTTT. The chain employs TRBV30 and TRBJ1-1; TRBD1 might be the D (6 bases). The CDR3 runs 16 residues. V shed 0 bases and J shed 5 bases, with 19 bases lying between them. The germline V gene has CDR1 GTSNPN and CDR2 SVGIG (reference sequence).

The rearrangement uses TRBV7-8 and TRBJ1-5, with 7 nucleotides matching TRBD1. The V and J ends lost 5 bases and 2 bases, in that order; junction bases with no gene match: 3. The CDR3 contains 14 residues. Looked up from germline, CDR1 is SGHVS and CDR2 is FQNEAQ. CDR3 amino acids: CASSRQGRNQPQHF. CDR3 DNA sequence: TGTGCCAGCAGCCGACAGGGACGCAATCAGCCCCAGCATTTT.

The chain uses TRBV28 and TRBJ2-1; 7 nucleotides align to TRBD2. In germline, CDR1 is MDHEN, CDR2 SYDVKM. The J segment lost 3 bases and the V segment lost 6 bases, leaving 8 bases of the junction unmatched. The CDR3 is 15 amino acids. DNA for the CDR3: TGTGCCAGCAGCCCTACTAGCGTAGGCTACAATGAGCAGTTCTTC. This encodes CASSPTSVGYNEQFF.

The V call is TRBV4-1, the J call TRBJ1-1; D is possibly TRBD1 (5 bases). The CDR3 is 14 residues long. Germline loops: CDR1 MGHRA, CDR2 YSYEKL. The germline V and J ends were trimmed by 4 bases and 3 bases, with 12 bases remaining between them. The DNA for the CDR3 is TGCGCCAGCAGCCTCTTGGGGGGGGACACTGAAGCTTTCTTT. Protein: CASSLLGGDTEAFF.

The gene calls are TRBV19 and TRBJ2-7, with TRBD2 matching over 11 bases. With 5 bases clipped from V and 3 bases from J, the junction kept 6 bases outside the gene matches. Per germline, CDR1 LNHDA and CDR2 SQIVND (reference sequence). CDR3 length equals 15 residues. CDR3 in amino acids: CASSRQTSGDYEQYF. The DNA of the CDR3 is TGTGCCAGTAGTCGCCAGACTAGCGGGGACTACGAGCAGTACTTC. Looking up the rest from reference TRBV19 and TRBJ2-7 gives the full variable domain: DGGITQSPKYLFRKEGQNVTLSCEQNLNHDAMYWYRQDPGQGLRLIYYSQIVNDFQKGDIAEGYSVSREKKESFPLTVTSAQKNPTAFYLCASSRQTSGDYEQYFGPGTRLTVT.

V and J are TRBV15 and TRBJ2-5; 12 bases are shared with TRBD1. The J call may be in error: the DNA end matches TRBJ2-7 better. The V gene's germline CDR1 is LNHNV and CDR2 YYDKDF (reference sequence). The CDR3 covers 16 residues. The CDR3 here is CATSPRGGTGGLEQYF. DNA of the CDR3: TGTGCCACCAGCCCGCGGGGGGGGACAGGGGGCCTCGAGCAGTACTTC.

DNA for the CDR3: TGTGCCAGTAGTATAGTTCAGGGGCTGAACACTGAAGCTTTCTTT. As protein: CASSIVQGLNTEAFF. The genes are TRBV19 and TRBJ1-1; TRBD1 is a possible D gene (6 bases). With 1 base removed from V and 0 bases from J, the gap between germline ends came to 9 bases. CDR3 size: 15 residues. CDR1 is LNHDA, CDR2 SQIVND, per germline (reference sequence).

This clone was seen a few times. The CDR3, as DNA: TGCGCCAGCAGCTTGGCAGTTTCGACTGAAGCTTTCTTT. Protein: CASSLAVSTEAFF. The chain has TRBV5-1 and TRBJ1-1; D is unresolved. The CDR3 runs 13 residues. The V and J ends lost 0 bases and 5 bases respectively, with 8 bases between them. The germline V gene encodes CDR1 SGHRS and CDR2 YFSETQ.

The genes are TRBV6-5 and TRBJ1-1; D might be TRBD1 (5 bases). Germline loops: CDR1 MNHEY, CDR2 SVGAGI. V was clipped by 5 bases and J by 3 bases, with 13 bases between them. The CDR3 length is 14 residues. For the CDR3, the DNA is TGTGCCAGCAGTGGGCGGACATCGGACACTGAAGCTTTCTTT. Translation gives CASSGRTSDTEAFF.

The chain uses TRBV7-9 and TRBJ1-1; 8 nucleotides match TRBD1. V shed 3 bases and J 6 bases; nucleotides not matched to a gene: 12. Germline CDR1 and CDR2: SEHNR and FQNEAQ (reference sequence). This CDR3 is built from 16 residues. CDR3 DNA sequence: TGTGCCAGCAGCTTGGGGACTGGACAGGGAGGCGCTGAAGCTTTCTTT. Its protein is CASSLGTGQGGAEAFF.

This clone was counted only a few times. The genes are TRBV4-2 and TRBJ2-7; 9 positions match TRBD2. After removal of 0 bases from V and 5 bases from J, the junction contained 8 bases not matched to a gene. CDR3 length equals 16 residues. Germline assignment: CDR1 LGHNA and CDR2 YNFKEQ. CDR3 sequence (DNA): TGTGCCAGCAGCCAAGACTACGGGACTAGCACGCACGAGCAGTACTTC. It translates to CASSQDYGTSTHEQYF.

CDR3 protein: CASTLLGQLNTGELFF. CDR3 in DNA: TGTGCCAGCACCCTTTTGGGACAGTTGAACACCGGGGAGCTGTTTTTT. The chain carries TRBV11-2 and TRBJ2-2; the match to TRBD1 covers 7 bases. The CDR3 runs to 16 residues. V gave up 7 bases and J gave up 1 base; unmatched junction bases: 9. Germline CDR1 and CDR2: SGHAT and FQNNGV.

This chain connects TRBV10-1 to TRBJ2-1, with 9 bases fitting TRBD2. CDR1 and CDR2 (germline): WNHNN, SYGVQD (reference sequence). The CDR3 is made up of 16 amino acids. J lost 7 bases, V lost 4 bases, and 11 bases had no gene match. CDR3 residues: CASSGHPGLATNEQFF. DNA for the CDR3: TGCGCCAGCAGTGGCCACCCGGGACTAGCAACAAATGAGCAGTTCTTC.

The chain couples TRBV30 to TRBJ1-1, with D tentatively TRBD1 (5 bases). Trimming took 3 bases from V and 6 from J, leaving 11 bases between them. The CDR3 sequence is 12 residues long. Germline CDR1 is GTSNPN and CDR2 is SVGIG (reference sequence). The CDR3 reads CAWRSQAPEAFF. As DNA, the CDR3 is TGTGCCTGGAGATCACAGGCCCCTGAAGCTTTCTTT.